The sequence of this TCR beta chain was determined in a study of neurological immune-mediated disorders. Study context: Disease course was recorded as relapsing-remitting for approximately 30 and secondary progressive for about 8.5% of the 34 multiple sclerosis patients.

5'RACE with 10-nucleotide random UMIs produced the cDNA. TCRdb ran MiXCR on the 5' RACE reads and lists one entry per CDR3 protein. The table shows tens of thousands of distinct CDR3 sequences, with about 2.5% occurring only once. Study-wide results and limits: Phylogenetic grouping assigned the repertoires of 18 of 34 multiple sclerosis patients to one related-CDR3 cluster, which constitutes a possible signature. Expansion of TCR clones was greatest in HTLV-1-associated myelopathy and smallest in multiple sclerosis, where it fell below that of healthy controls.

The V and J ends lost 4 bases and 3 bases respectively, with 7 bases between them. From germline, CDR1 is MNHEY and CDR2 SVGAGI. The CDR3 contains 13 residues. In its sample, this clonotype was seen many times. Its target is not known. The chain is built from TRBV6-5 and TRBJ1-5; D call uncertain. Sequenced material: PBMCs. This sequence originates from a woman aged 25 to 39 with multiple sclerosis. In nucleotides, the CDR3 is TGTGCCAGCAGTTTACGGTTCAATCAGCCCCAGCATTTT. Amino acid sequence: CASSLRFNQPQHF.